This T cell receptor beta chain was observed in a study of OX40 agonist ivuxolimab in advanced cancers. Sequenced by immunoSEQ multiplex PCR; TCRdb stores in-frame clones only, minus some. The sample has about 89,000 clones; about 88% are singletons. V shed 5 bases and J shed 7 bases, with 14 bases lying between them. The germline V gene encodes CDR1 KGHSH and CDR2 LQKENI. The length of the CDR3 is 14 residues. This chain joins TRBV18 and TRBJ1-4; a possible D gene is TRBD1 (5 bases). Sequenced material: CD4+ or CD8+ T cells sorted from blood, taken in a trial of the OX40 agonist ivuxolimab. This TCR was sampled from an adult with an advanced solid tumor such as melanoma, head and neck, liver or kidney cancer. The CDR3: CASSDSGYSEKLFF. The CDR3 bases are TGTGCCAGCTCAGATTCAGGGTACTCTGAAAAACTGTTTTTT.